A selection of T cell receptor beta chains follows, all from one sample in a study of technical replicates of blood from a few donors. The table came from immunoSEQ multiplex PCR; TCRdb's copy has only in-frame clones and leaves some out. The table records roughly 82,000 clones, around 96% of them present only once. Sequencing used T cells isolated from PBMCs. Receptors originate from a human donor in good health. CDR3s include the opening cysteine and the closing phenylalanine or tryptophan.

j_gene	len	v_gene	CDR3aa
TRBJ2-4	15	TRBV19	CAIWDRPLAKNIQYF
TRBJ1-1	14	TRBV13	CASSRTGGRGMAFF
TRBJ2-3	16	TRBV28	CAALAAGLAGTDTQYF
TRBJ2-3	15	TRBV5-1	CASSLGGGSTDTQYF
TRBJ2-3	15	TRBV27	CASSLVRQVPDTQYF
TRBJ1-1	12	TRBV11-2	CASSSLTLEAFF
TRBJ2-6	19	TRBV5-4	CASSLSFGQGLSGANVLTF
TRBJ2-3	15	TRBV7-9	CASSFSDRVSDTQYF
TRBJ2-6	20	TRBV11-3	CASSLVRAGNPLSGANVLTF
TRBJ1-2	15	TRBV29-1	CSVEEGGLANYGYTF
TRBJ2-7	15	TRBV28	CASSPGQGGTYEQYF
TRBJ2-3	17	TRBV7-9	CASEHVQGAASTDTQYF
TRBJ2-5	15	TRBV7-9	CASSPGLGFKETQYF
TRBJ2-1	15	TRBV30	CAWSVQLAAYNEQFF
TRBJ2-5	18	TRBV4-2	CASSSGRDRGLGGETQYF
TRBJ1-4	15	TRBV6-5	CASSRDRDRDEKLFF
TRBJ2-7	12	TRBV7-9	CASSLGRQEQYF
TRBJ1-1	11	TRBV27	CASSYRGEAFF
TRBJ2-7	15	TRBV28	CASSSLTGGSYEQYF
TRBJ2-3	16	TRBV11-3	CASSLVTAGGTDTQYF
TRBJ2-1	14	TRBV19	CASSIEREGNEQFF
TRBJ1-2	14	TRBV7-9	CASSTGGDGYGYTF
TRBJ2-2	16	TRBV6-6	CASSLPGQGNTGELFF
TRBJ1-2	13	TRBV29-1	CSVDGQEVYGYTF
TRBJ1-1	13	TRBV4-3	CASSQLIHTEAFF
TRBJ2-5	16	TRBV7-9	CASSLVGTSQGETQYF
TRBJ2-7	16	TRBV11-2	CASSRHVGTGGIEQYF
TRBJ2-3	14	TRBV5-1	CASSYASPTDTQYF
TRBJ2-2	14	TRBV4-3	CASSRAGPTGELFF
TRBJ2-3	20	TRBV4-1	CASSQDKLLGAGAGTDTQYF
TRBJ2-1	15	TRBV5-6	CASSLFSENDNEQFF
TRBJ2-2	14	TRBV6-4	CASSDSPSTGELFF